These T cell receptor beta chains were read from a single sample in a study of blood T cell repertoires in COVID-19. Using immunoSEQ multiplex PCR, the repertoire was profiled, and TCRdb retains in-frame clones only, with some absent. The profile covers roughly 250,000 clones, with around 83% appearing a single time and roughly an eighth taken by the ten largest. The sample was peripheral blood. All receptors derive from a woman in her fifties or sixties with active or convalescent COVID-19. CDR3s include the opening cysteine and the closing phenylalanine or tryptophan. Each record gives: CDR3 protein, CDR3 DNA, J gene, V gene, clone size, D gene. The D gene is left open where the match is weak. Clone size is not always given. Where it is, it says once, few, many or a class for expanded clones.

CDR3 protein: CASLRGGDYEQYF; CDR3 DNA: TGTGCCAGTCTCCGAGGAGGGGACTACGAGCAGTACTTC; J gene: TRBJ2-7; V gene: TRBV19; clone size: NA; D gene: NA
CDR3 protein: CASSLGDIAGTEAFF; CDR3 DNA: TGCGCCAGCAGCTTGGGAGACATTGCTGGGACTGAAGCTTTCTTT; J gene: TRBJ1-1; V gene: TRBV5-1; clone size: NA; D gene: NA
CDR3 protein: CASSQDGPPSYNEQFF; CDR3 DNA: TGCGCCAGCAGCCAAGATGGGCCCCCCTCCTACAATGAGCAGTTCTTC; J gene: TRBJ2-1; V gene: TRBV4-3; clone size: few; D gene: NA
CDR3 protein: CASRVQGDTEAFF; CDR3 DNA: TGTGCCAGCAGAGTACAGGGGGACACTGAAGCTTTCTTT; J gene: TRBJ1-1; V gene: TRBV11-2; clone size: NA; D gene: TRBD1
CDR3 protein: CASSSGGRDVREYNSPLHF; CDR3 DNA: TGTGCCAGCAGTTCGGGAGGGAGGGATGTAAGGGAGTATAATTCACCCCTCCACTTT; J gene: TRBJ1-6; V gene: TRBV27; clone size: NA; D gene: NA
CDR3 protein: CASSQISTGRGNTEAFF; CDR3 DNA: TGTGCCAGCAGCCAGATTTCGACGGGGAGGGGGAACACTGAAGCTTTCTTT; J gene: TRBJ1-1; V gene: TRBV3-1/TRBV3-2; clone size: NA; D gene: NA
CDR3 protein: CSVAGTSGGNTYEQYF; CDR3 DNA: TGCAGCGTGGCCGGGACTAGCGGGGGAAATACCTACGAGCAGTACTTC; J gene: TRBJ2-7; V gene: TRBV29-1; clone size: NA; D gene: TRBD2
CDR3 protein: CASKAGSGNTIYF; CDR3 DNA: TGTGCCAGTAAGGCAGGCTCTGGAAACACCATATATTTT; J gene: TRBJ1-3; V gene: TRBV19; clone size: once; D gene: NA
CDR3 protein: CASSLGPGEQFF; CDR3 DNA: TGTGCCAGCAGCTTGGGGCCAGGGGAGCAGTTCTTC; J gene: TRBJ2-1; V gene: TRBV7-6; clone size: NA; D gene: NA
CDR3 protein: CSVDGEGGNTIYF; CDR3 DNA: TGCAGCGTTGACGGGGAGGGTGGAAACACCATATATTTT; J gene: TRBJ1-3; V gene: TRBV29-1; clone size: NA; D gene: NA
CDR3 protein: CASSEVVNTEAFF; CDR3 DNA: TGTGCCAGCAGTGAGGTAGTGAACACTGAAGCTTTCTTT; J gene: TRBJ1-1; V gene: TRBV2; clone size: NA; D gene: NA
CDR3 protein: CATRGGQYNSPLHF; CDR3 DNA: TGTGCCACACGGGGGGGACAGTATAATTCACCCCTCCACTTT; J gene: TRBJ1-6; V gene: TRBV6-5; clone size: few; D gene: TRBD1
CDR3 protein: CASSMTPHSSYEQYF; CDR3 DNA: TGTGCCAGTAGTATGACACCTCATTCCTCCTACGAGCAGTACTTC; J gene: TRBJ2-7; V gene: TRBV19; clone size: NA; D gene: NA
CDR3 protein: CASSQGQHYEQYF; CDR3 DNA: TGTGCCAGCAGCCAGGGACAGCACTACGAGCAGTACTTC; J gene: TRBJ2-7; V gene: TRBV11-3; clone size: few; D gene: TRBD1
CDR3 protein: CASSIPMGANTEAFF; CDR3 DNA: TGTGCCAGTAGTATCCCCATGGGGGCCAACACTGAAGCTTTCTTT; J gene: TRBJ1-1; V gene: TRBV19; clone size: NA; D gene: NA
CDR3 protein: CASTPRGGPDFGELFF; CDR3 DNA: TGTGCCAGCACCCCCCGCGGGGGCCCCGATTTCGGGGAGCTGTTTTTT; J gene: TRBJ2-2; V gene: TRBV9; clone size: NA; D gene: NA
CDR3 protein: CASSLGRGYTDTQYF; CDR3 DNA: TGTGCCAGCAGTCTTGGGCGGGGATACACAGATACGCAGTATTTT; J gene: TRBJ2-3; V gene: TRBV27; clone size: NA; D gene: NA
CDR3 protein: CASSELGGGYTF; CDR3 DNA: TGTGCCAGCAGTGAATTGGGAGGTGGCTACACCTTC; J gene: TRBJ1-2; V gene: TRBV2; clone size: NA; D gene: NA
CDR3 protein: CASSSTGTSAVDEQYF; CDR3 DNA: TGTGCCAGCAGCTCGACCGGGACTAGCGCCGTGGACGAGCAGTACTTC; J gene: TRBJ2-7; V gene: TRBV7-3; clone size: NA; D gene: TRBD2
CDR3 protein: CASTRQGRVNYGYTF; CDR3 DNA: TGTGCCAGCACCAGACAGGGAAGGGTTAACTATGGCTACACCTTC; J gene: TRBJ1-2; V gene: TRBV28; clone size: NA; D gene: TRBD1
CDR3 protein: CASTSVVTGSTEAFF; CDR3 DNA: TGTGCCAGCACCAGCGTAGTGACAGGGAGCACTGAAGCTTTCTTT; J gene: TRBJ1-1; V gene: TRBV9; clone size: NA; D gene: TRBD1
CDR3 protein: CASSQVRGGRDTQYF; CDR3 DNA: TGTGCCAGCAGCCAAGTGCGGGGGGGCAGAGATACGCAGTATTTT; J gene: TRBJ2-3; V gene: TRBV3-1/TRBV3-2; clone size: NA; D gene: TRBD2
CDR3 protein: CASSQARGQETQYF; CDR3 DNA: TGTGCCAGCAGCCAAGCGCGGGGTCAAGAGACCCAGTACTTC; J gene: TRBJ2-5; V gene: TRBV7-2; clone size: NA; D gene: NA
CDR3 protein: CASSFGTAGNTIYF; CDR3 DNA: TGTGCCAGCAGCTTTGGGACAGCTGGAAACACCATATATTTT; J gene: TRBJ1-3; V gene: TRBV7-8; clone size: NA; D gene: TRBD1
CDR3 protein: CASSQRVSTNSGNTIYF; CDR3 DNA: TGCGCCAGCAGCCAACGGGTTAGCACTAACTCTGGAAACACCATATATTTT; J gene: TRBJ1-3; V gene: TRBV4-1; clone size: NA; D gene: NA
CDR3 protein: CASSYQVLEANTEAFF; CDR3 DNA: TGTGCCAGCAGTTACCAAGTCCTGGAGGCGAACACTGAAGCTTTCTTT; J gene: TRBJ1-1; V gene: TRBV6-6; clone size: NA; D gene: NA
CDR3 protein: CASSYPAITDTEAFF; CDR3 DNA: TGTGCCAGCAGTTACCCTGCTATTACAGACACTGAAGCTTTCTTT; J gene: TRBJ1-1; V gene: TRBV6-6; clone size: NA; D gene: NA
CDR3 protein: CASSFEGASEAFF; CDR3 DNA: TGTGCCAGCAGTTTTGAGGGGGCCTCTGAAGCTTTCTTT; J gene: TRBJ1-1; V gene: TRBV6-5; clone size: once; D gene: TRBD1
CDR3 protein: CASSRQGALGNYGYTF; CDR3 DNA: TGTGCCAGCAGTCGACAGGGGGCGCTGGGTAACTATGGCTACACCTTC; J gene: TRBJ1-2; V gene: TRBV2; clone size: many; D gene: TRBD1
CDR3 protein: CASSIGTGGAYGYTF; CDR3 DNA: TGTGCCAGTAGTATTGGGACAGGGGGAGCCTATGGCTACACCTTC; J gene: TRBJ1-2; V gene: TRBV19; clone size: NA; D gene: TRBD1
CDR3 protein: CATGGDGYEQYF; CDR3 DNA: TGTGCCACCGGGGGGGATGGCTACGAGCAGTACTTC; J gene: TRBJ2-7; V gene: TRBV10-3; clone size: NA; D gene: TRBD2
CDR3 protein: CASSLGGQDVDTQYF; CDR3 DNA: TGTGCCAGCAGCTTAGGGGGACAGGATGTGGATACGCAGTATTTT; J gene: TRBJ2-3; V gene: TRBV7-2; clone size: once; D gene: TRBD1
CDR3 protein: CASSQDLLAGTEQFF; CDR3 DNA: TGTGCCAGCAGCCAAGATCTCCTAGCGGGGACTGAGCAGTTCTTC; J gene: TRBJ2-1; V gene: TRBV14; clone size: NA; D gene: TRBD2
CDR3 protein: CASSDPDRGGYGYTF; CDR3 DNA: TGTGCCAGCAGTGACCCCGACAGGGGGGGTTATGGCTACACCTTC; J gene: TRBJ1-2; V gene: TRBV2; clone size: many; D gene: TRBD1